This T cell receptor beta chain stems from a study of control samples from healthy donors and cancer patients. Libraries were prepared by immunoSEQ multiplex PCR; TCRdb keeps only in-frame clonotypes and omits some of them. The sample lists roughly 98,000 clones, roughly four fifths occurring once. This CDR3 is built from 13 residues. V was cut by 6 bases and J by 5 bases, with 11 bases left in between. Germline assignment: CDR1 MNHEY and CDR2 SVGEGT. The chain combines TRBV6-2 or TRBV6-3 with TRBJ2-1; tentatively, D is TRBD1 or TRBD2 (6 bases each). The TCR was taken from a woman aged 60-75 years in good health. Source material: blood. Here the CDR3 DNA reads TGTGCCAGCAGCTCTCGGGGGCACAATGAGCAGTTCTTC. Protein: CASSSRGHNEQFF.